This T cell receptor (beta chain) was captured by sequencing in a study of beta chain features in type 1 diabetes. Every isolated RNA sample was fully reverse transcribed, so sequencing captured expressed TCRB transcripts. Repertoires were generated with immunoSEQ multiplex PCR, while TCRdb's copy carries only in-frame clones and drops some. This sample has about 410,000 clones, with approximately 15% found just once. Per the germline V gene, CDR1 is SGHTA and CDR2 is FQGNSA. This CDR3 has 14 residues. Deletions cut 2 bases from V and 6 bases from J, with 13 bases between. Material: naive CD4+ T cells from blood. The gene calls are TRBV7-2 and TRBJ1-2, with no clear D. The source of this sequence is a man younger than 45 in good health. The CDR3: CASSLRFSADGYTF. The CDR3 DNA reads as TGTGCCAGCAGCTTAAGGTTTTCAGCTGATGGCTACACCTTC.